The 21 T cell receptor beta chains below were found in one sample sequenced in a study of graft-versus-host responses after intestinal transplantation. The data were produced by immunoSEQ multiplex PCR, yet TCRdb's version contains in-frame clones alone and is incomplete. Of around 96,000 clones in the sample, more than 85% were seen once. No cognate antigen is known for these TCRs. The sample consisted of unstimulated CD4+ T cells sorted from spleen or lymph node cells, taken before intestinal transplant. These receptors were taken from a human donor who received an intestinal transplant.

The chain links TRBV30 to TRBJ2-2; D not certain. Germline values: CDR1 GTSNPN, CDR2 SVGIG (reference sequence). The CDR3 loop spans 12 amino acids. The germline V and J ends were trimmed by 4 bases and 6 bases, with 9 bases remaining between them. Here the CDR3 DNA reads TGTGCCTGGAATAGCCACCCCGGGGAGCTGTTTTTT. Protein product: CAWNSHPGELFF.

The chain couples TRBV5-1 to TRBJ1-2; 7 bases line up with TRBD1. The CDR3 sequence is 17 residues long. Germline V gene lookup returns CDR1 SGHRS and CDR2 YFSETQ. J gave up 2 bases and V 0 bases, and 10 bases lay outside the gene matches. CDR3 amino acids: CASSLAPRQGANYGYTF. CDR3 nucleotide sequence: TGCGCCAGCAGCTTGGCCCCTAGACAGGGTGCGAACTATGGCTACACCTTC.

J is TRBJ2-1 and V is TRBV9; 9 bases are a match to TRBD2. J gave up 8 bases and V 0 bases, and 9 bases lay outside the gene matches. Germline-derived CDR1 and CDR2 are SGDLS and YYNGEE. The CDR3 has 16 amino acids. The DNA for the CDR3 is TGTGCCAGCAGCGTAGAAAGGCTAGCGGGATTGTATGAGCAGTTCTTC. Protein: CASSVERLAGLYEQFF.

This clone is a singleton in its sample. The chain employs TRBV2 and TRBJ1-4; D possibly corresponds to TRBD1 (5 bases). Germline CDR1 reads SNHLY; CDR2 reads FYNNEI. Trimming took 4 bases from V and 5 from J, leaving 8 bases between them. The CDR3 length is 13 residues. CDR3 amino acids: CASSVRANEKLFF. Here the CDR3 DNA reads TGTGCCAGCAGTGTCAGGGCAAATGAAAAACTGTTTTTT.

CDR3 protein: CASYLDRHSGNTIYF. For the CDR3, the DNA is TGTGCCAGCTACCTGGACAGACACTCTGGAAACACCATATATTTT. The rearrangement joins TRBV6-6 to TRBJ1-3; a weak D match, TRBD1 (6 bases). V was clipped by 8 bases and J by 0 bases, with 14 bases between them. The CDR3 loop spans 15 amino acids. Germline CDR1 is MNHNY and CDR2 is SVGAGI (reference sequence).

This chain links TRBV7-8 with TRBJ2-5; 7 bases agree with TRBD2. Germline-derived CDR1 and CDR2 are SGHVS and FQNEAQ. The CDR3 spans 16 residues. V lost 3 bases to trimming and J lost 5 bases; unmatched junction nucleotides: 12. CDR3 nucleotides: TGTGCCAGCAGCTTCGGTACGACTAGCTCTGCGGAGACCCAGTACTTC. This sequence encodes CASSFGTTSSAETQYF. The complete variable domain, with remaining parts taken from reference TRBV7-8 and TRBJ2-5, reads GAGVSQSPRYKVAKRGQDVALRCDPISGHVSLFWYQQALGQGPEFLTYFQNEAQLDKSGLPSDRFFAERPEGSVSTLKIQRTQQEDSAVYLCASSFGTTSSAETQYFGPGTRLLVL.

V gene TRBV11-2 combines with J gene TRBJ2-6, with a tentative D call TRBD2 (6 bases). Germline assignment: CDR1 SGHAT and CDR2 FQNNGV. This CDR3 comprises 15 residues. Trimming cost V 5 bases and J 0 bases, with 8 bases left between them. The CDR3 coding sequence is TGTGCCAGCAGCGCGGGGATCTCTGGGGCCAACGTCCTGACTTTC. Its translation is CASSAGISGANVLTF.

The chain couples TRBV5-1 to TRBJ2-5; 7 bases line up with TRBD1. V trimming: 4 bases; J trimming: 5 bases; junction bases outside the gene matches: 2. Germline V gene lookup returns CDR1 SGHRS and CDR2 YFSETQ. The CDR3 runs 12 residues. As DNA, the CDR3 is TGCGCCAGCAGCAGGGGGCGGGAGACCCAGTACTTC. Its translation: CASSRGRETQYF.

The chain employs TRBV7-2 and TRBJ2-7; 11 bases agree with TRBD2. This CDR3 has 14 residues. Germline loops: CDR1 SGHTA, CDR2 FQGNSA. V shed 5 bases and J 3 bases; nucleotides not matched to a gene: 3. CDR3 sequence (DNA): TGTGCCAGCAGCCCAACTAGCGGGAGCTACGAGCAGTACTTC. This translates into CASSPTSGSYEQYF.

The chain has TRBV7-7 and TRBJ2-2; weak D call: TRBD1 (6 bases). Trimming cost V 5 bases and J 6 bases, with 22 bases left between them. Germline lookup yields CDR1 SSHAT and CDR2 FNYEAQ (reference sequence). The length of the CDR3 is 17 residues. The CDR3 region is CASSTTLKGDTAGELFF. CDR3 nucleotides: TGTGCCAGCAGCACAACCCTCAAGGGGGACACGGCCGGGGAGCTGTTTTTT.

This chain joins TRBV11-2 and TRBJ2-7; 9 bases are a match to TRBD1. In germline, CDR1 is SGHAT, CDR2 FQNNGV. CDR3 length: 15 amino acids. V lost 6 bases to trimming and J lost 1 base; unmatched junction nucleotides: 7. CDR3 protein: CASRRVGQGSYEQYF. The CDR3, as DNA: TGTGCCAGCAGGCGGGTCGGACAGGGGTCCTACGAGCAGTACTTC.

V usage is TRBV5-1 and J usage is TRBJ2-7, with 9 bases fitting TRBD1. V gave up 1 base and J gave up 2 bases; unmatched junction bases: 4. The CDR3 is made up of 15 amino acids. Germline V CDR1 and CDR2: SGHRS, YFSETQ. In nucleotides, the CDR3 is TGCGCCAGCAGCTTGTCCGGGACAGGGACCTACGAGCAGTACTTC. Its protein product is CASSLSGTGTYEQYF.

The chain carries TRBV6-1 and TRBJ1-3, with 9 nucleotides matching TRBD1. Per the germline V gene, CDR1 is MNHNS and CDR2 is SASEGT. This CDR3 contains 14 residues. The V and J ends lost 6 bases and 4 bases, in that order; junction bases with no gene match: 4. The CDR3 DNA sequence: TGTGCCAGCAGCCGAGGACAGGGGGGAAACACCATATATTTT. Amino acids: CASSRGQGGNTIYF.

V usage is TRBV5-1 and J usage is TRBJ2-2, with 9 bases aligning to TRBD2. With 2 bases clipped from V and 6 bases from J, the junction kept 8 bases outside the gene matches. The CDR3 extends over 16 amino acids. From germline, CDR1 is SGHRS and CDR2 YFSETQ. Here the CDR3 reads CASSFLAGGPSGELFF. The CDR3 DNA reads TGCGCCAGCAGCTTCCTTGCGGGGGGGCCTTCCGGGGAGCTGTTTTTT.

This chain joins TRBV12-5 and TRBJ2-7; D is possibly TRBD1 (6 bases). The V and J ends lost 1 base and 10 bases respectively, with 14 bases between them. The germline V gene has CDR1 LGHNT and CDR2 FRNRAP. CDR3 length: 13 residues. For the CDR3, the DNA is TGTGCTAGTGGTTTGGGTGGAAACAGGGCCCAGTACTTC. This encodes CASGLGGNRAQYF.

The chain joins TRBV7-2 to TRBJ1-1; 10 nucleotides agree with TRBD1. From germline, CDR1 is SGHTA and CDR2 FQGNSA. V lost 0 bases to trimming and J lost 5 bases; unmatched junction nucleotides: 3. The CDR3 length is 15 residues. DNA for the CDR3: TGTGCCAGCAGCTTAGCTCGGGACAGGGGAACTGAAGCTTTCTTT. This gives the protein CASSLARDRGTEAFF.

This chain links TRBV7-6 with TRBJ2-1; TRBD1 agrees at 7 bases. V shed 7 bases and J 5 bases; nucleotides not matched to a gene: 11. This CDR3 has 15 residues. Germline V gene lookup returns CDR1 SGHVS and CDR2 FNYEAQ. CDR3 DNA: TGTGCCAGCACCCCGGCAGGACAGGAAAACAATGAGCAGTTCTTC. This encodes CASTPAGQENNEQFF.

The chain links TRBV28 to TRBJ1-2; a possible D gene is TRBD1 (5 bases). V was clipped by 4 bases and J by 4 bases, with 10 bases between them. The CDR3 consists of 13 residues. Germline V CDR1 and CDR2: MDHEN, SYDVKM. Here the CDR3 DNA reads TGTGCCAGCAGTTACGACAGCTCCTATGGCTACACCTTC. This gives the protein CASSYDSSYGYTF.

This sequence joins TRBV11-2 and TRBJ1-1; D is perhaps TRBD1 (5 bases). V dropped 0 bases and J dropped 10 bases, with 15 bases sitting between them. Looked up from germline, CDR1 is SGHAT and CDR2 is FQNNGV. The CDR3 consists of 14 residues. CDR3 DNA sequence: TGTGCCAGCAGCTTAGACCTCTCCAGGGTTCGAGCTTTCTTT. It codes for CASSLDLSRVRAFF.

V and J are TRBV6-1 and TRBJ1-5; weak D call: TRBD1 (5 bases). Germline CDR1 MNHNS, CDR2 SASEGT. CDR3 length equals 13 residues. Deletions cut 6 bases from V and 6 bases from J, with 12 bases between. CDR3 region: CASSSVGVQPQHF. CDR3 nucleotide sequence: TGTGCCAGCAGCTCAGTAGGGGTTCAGCCCCAGCATTTT.

The J gene is TRBJ1-2, the V gene TRBV6-1; TRBD1 might be the D (6 bases). The CDR3 sequence is 15 residues long. V lost 2 bases to trimming and J lost 8 bases, with 18 bases between them. Germline CDR1 MNHNS, CDR2 SASEGT. CDR3 residues: CASSENPGGAGGYTF. The CDR3 nucleotides read TGTGCCAGCAGTGAAAACCCCGGGGGGGCAGGGGGCTACACCTTC.